This T cell receptor (beta chain) originates from a study of blood T cell repertoires in COVID-19. The data were produced by immunoSEQ multiplex PCR, yet TCRdb's version contains in-frame clones alone and is incomplete. The sample holds some 130,000 clones, over 60% seen once. The CDR3 runs to 11 residues. Germline V CDR1 and CDR2: SQVTM, ANQGSEA. Trimming removed 4 bases from V and 6 bases from J, with 8 bases in between. The J gene is TRBJ2-3, the V gene TRBV29-1; D remains unclear. This TCR was recovered from a woman in her seventies with acute or convalescent COVID-19. The sequenced sample was peripheral blood. The CDR3 here is CSVARMDTQYF. CDR3 sequence (DNA): TGCAGCGTTGCGAGGATGGATACGCAGTATTTT.